The rows below give T cell receptor beta chains drawn from one sample of a study of blood T cell repertoires in COVID-19. The data were produced by immunoSEQ multiplex PCR, yet TCRdb's version contains in-frame clones alone and is incomplete. Among tens of thousands of clones listed, around 85% were seen once. The specimen was peripheral blood. The source of these receptors is a man between 65 and 85 years old with acute or convalescent COVID-19. Each CDR3 is given with its conserved first and last residue. The order of the fields is CDR3 DNA, CDR3 protein, D gene, J gene, clone size, V gene. The D gene is left open where the match is weak. The size field is filled for only some rows; it gives once, few, many or a size class.

DNA: TGTGCCAGCAGCCAACGAGAAAACTATGGCTACACCTTC
CDR3: CASSQRENYGYTF
D: NA
J: TRBJ1-2
size: NA
V: TRBV3-1/TRBV3-2

DNA: TGTGCAAGTCGCGTCACTAGCGGGGGGGTGAATACGCAGTATTTT
CDR3: CASRVTSGGVNTQYF
D: NA
J: TRBJ2-3
size: NA
V: TRBV12-2

DNA: TGCGCCAGCAGTGAGGGACAGGCACCATATAGCAATCAGCCCCAGCATTTT
CDR3: CASSEGQAPYSNQPQHF
D: TRBD1
J: TRBJ1-5
size: few
V: TRBV10-2

DNA: TGTGCCAGCTCACCGGACAGGTCCTCGAACGGCTACACCTTC
CDR3: CASSPDRSSNGYTF
D: TRBD1
J: TRBJ1-2
size: NA
V: TRBV18

DNA: TGTGCCAGCAGGATGACAGGGGGCCTAGAGACCCAGTACTTC
CDR3: CASRMTGGLETQYF
D: TRBD1
J: TRBJ2-5
size: NA
V: TRBV6-5

DNA: TGTGCCAGCGCTGAGGGTCCAGGCACAGATACGCAGTATTTT
CDR3: CASAEGPGTDTQYF
D: NA
J: TRBJ2-3
size: NA
V: TRBV28

DNA: TGTGCCAGCACTAGGACAGTCACCGAAAACATTCAGTACTTC
CDR3: CASTRTVTENIQYF
D: NA
J: TRBJ2-4
size: NA
V: TRBV27

DNA: TGTGCCTGCCCCGGGACTTACAATGAGCAGTTCTTC
CDR3: CACPGTYNEQFF
D: NA
J: TRBJ2-1
size: NA
V: TRBV7-9

DNA: TGCGCCAGCAGCTTCAATACAGGAACCTCGTACAATGAGCAGTTCTTC
CDR3: CASSFNTGTSYNEQFF
D: NA
J: TRBJ2-1
size: NA
V: TRBV5-1

DNA: TGTGCCAGCAGTTACCATAGCGGGGGGGCAAACAATGAGCAGTTCTTC
CDR3: CASSYHSGGANNEQFF
D: TRBD2
J: TRBJ2-1
size: NA
V: TRBV6-2/TRBV6-3

DNA: TGTGCCAGCAGGTATACAGGGGGCACTGAAGCTTTCTTT
CDR3: CASRYTGGTEAFF
D: TRBD1
J: TRBJ1-1
size: few
V: TRBV11-2

DNA: TGTGCCAGCATTAAGGACAGCCAAGAGACCCAGTACTTC
CDR3: CASIKDSQETQYF
D: NA
J: TRBJ2-5
size: NA
V: TRBV28

DNA: TGTGCCAGCAGTTACTCGACCCGCAGGCTCAATTCACCCCTCCACTTT
CDR3: CASSYSTRRLNSPLHF
D: NA
J: TRBJ1-6
size: NA
V: TRBV6-5

DNA: TGTGCCAGCAGTAATAGGGACAGGGACAATGAGCAGTTCTTC
CDR3: CASSNRDRDNEQFF
D: TRBD1
J: TRBJ2-1
size: NA
V: TRBV6-5

DNA: TGTGCCAGCAGCTTACTTCCCCGCGAAGATACGCAGTATTTT
CDR3: CASSLLPREDTQYF
D: NA
J: TRBJ2-3
size: NA
V: TRBV11-2

DNA: TGCGCCAGCAGTGATCGACTATTTCTCCGGGAGACCCAGTACTTC
CDR3: CASSDRLFLRETQYF
D: NA
J: TRBJ2-5
size: few
V: TRBV10-2

DNA: TGCGCCAGCAGCTTCGACAGCCAGAACACCGGGGAGCTGTTTTTT
CDR3: CASSFDSQNTGELFF
D: NA
J: TRBJ2-2
size: NA
V: TRBV5-1

DNA: TGTGCCAGCAGCTTAGATAAAGAGCAGCCCCAGCATTTT
CDR3: CASSLDKEQPQHF
D: NA
J: TRBJ1-5
size: NA
V: TRBV7-2

DNA: TGTGCCAGCAGTCCCGGGACAGGGGGCTTCAGGTACGAGCAGTACTTC
CDR3: CASSPGTGGFRYEQYF
D: NA
J: TRBJ2-7
size: NA
V: TRBV21-1

DNA: TGTGCCAGTAGTACCTCTGGAGGGGCGATTCAGCCCCAGCATTTT
CDR3: CASSTSGGAIQPQHF
D: NA
J: TRBJ1-5
size: NA
V: TRBV19

DNA: TGCGCCAGCAGCACCCGGGACAGGGCCGGCCTAGCAGAGACCCAGTACTTC
CDR3: CASSTRDRAGLAETQYF
D: TRBD1
J: TRBJ2-5
size: NA
V: TRBV5-1

DNA: TGTGCCAACGAGGTTTGGGCACGACAGCGCCCAACCTACGAGCAGTACTTC
CDR3: CANEVWARQRPTYEQYF
D: NA
J: TRBJ2-7
size: few
V: TRBV21-1

DNA: TGTGCCAGCAGTCCCCTAAGGAGCTCTGGAAACACCATATATTTT
CDR3: CASSPLRSSGNTIYF
D: NA
J: TRBJ1-3
size: NA
V: TRBV6-5

DNA: TGTGCTAGCAGCTTGAGGACAGAAGGGTTCACCGGGGAGCTGTTTTTT
CDR3: CASSLRTEGFTGELFF
D: NA
J: TRBJ2-2
size: few
V: TRBV7-7

DNA: TGTGCCAGCAGCTTAGATTGGGCAGGGCCTTTCCACTTT
CDR3: CASSLDWAGPFHF
D: NA
J: TRBJ1-6
size: NA
V: TRBV11-2

DNA: TGTGCCAGCAGTTTAGCGCAGGCGGGGATGGATACGCAGTATTTT
CDR3: CASSLAQAGMDTQYF
D: NA
J: TRBJ2-3
size: once
V: TRBV28

DNA: TGCGCCAGCAGCTTGGCCCCTACGTATAGCACAGATACGCAGTATTTT
CDR3: CASSLAPTYSTDTQYF
D: NA
J: TRBJ2-3
size: NA
V: TRBV5-1

DNA: TGTGCCTGTCAGGGGGCGAGTAGCAATCAGCCCCAGCATTTT
CDR3: CACQGASSNQPQHF
D: TRBD1
J: TRBJ1-5
size: few
V: TRBV6-5